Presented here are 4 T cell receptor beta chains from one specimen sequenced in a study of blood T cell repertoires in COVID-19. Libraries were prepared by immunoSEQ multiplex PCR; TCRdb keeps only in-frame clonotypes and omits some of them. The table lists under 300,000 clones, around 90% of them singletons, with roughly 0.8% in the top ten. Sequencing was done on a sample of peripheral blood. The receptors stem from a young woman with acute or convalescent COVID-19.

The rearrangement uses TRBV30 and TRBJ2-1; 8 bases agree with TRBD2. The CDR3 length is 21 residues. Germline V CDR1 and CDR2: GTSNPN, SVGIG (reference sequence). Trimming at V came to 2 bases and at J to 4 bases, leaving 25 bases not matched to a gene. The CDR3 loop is CAWSNRRGSLGRALWYNEQFF. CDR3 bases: TGTGCCTGGAGTAATAGGAGGGGGAGCCTCGGGAGGGCGCTTTGGTACAATGAGCAGTTCTTC.

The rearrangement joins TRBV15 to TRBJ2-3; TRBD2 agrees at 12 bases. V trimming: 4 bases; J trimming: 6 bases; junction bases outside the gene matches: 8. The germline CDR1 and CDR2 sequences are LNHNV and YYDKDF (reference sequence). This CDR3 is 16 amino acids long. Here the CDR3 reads CATSNPSGRAPDTQYF. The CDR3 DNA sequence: TGTGCCACCAGCAATCCTAGCGGGAGGGCCCCCGATACGCAGTATTTT.

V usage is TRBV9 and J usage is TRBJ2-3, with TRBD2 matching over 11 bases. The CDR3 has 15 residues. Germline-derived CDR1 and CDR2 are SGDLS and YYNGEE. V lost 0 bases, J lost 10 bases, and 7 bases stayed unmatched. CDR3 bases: TGTGCCAGCAGCGTAGCTAGAACTAGCGGGAGTGCGCAGTATTTT. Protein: CASSVARTSGSAQYF.

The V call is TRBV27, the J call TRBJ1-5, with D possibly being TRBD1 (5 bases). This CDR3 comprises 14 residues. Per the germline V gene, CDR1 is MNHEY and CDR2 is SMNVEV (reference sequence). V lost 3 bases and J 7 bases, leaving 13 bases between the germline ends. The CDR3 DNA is TGTGCCAGCAGTTTCAGCAGGGCTGGACAGCCCCAGCATTTT. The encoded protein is CASSFSRAGQPQHF.